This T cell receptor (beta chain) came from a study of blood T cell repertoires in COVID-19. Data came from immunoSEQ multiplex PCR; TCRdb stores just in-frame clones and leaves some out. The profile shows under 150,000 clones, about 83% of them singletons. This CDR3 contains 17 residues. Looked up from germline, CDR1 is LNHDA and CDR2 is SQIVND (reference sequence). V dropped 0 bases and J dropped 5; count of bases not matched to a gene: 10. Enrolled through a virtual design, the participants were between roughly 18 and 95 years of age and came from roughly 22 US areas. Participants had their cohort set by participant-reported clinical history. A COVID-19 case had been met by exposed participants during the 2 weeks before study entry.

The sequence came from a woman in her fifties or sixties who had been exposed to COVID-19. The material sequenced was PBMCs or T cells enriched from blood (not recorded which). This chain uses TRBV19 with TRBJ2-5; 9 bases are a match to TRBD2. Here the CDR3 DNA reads TGTGCCAGTAGTATAGATCGAGGTAGCGGGGGACCGGAGACCCAGTACTTC. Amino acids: CASSIDRGSGGPETQYF.